Each of the 9 T cell receptor beta chains below was sequenced from the same sample in a study of immune characterization of retroperitoneal liposarcoma. TCRdb itself ran the PCR reads through MiXCR, one entry per CDR3 protein. Seen here are roughly 2,000 distinct CDR3 sequences, over 40% observed once, and the top ten hold 15% to 20%. Sequencing was performed on tumor tissue. The receptor source for this set is a male donor with retroperitoneal liposarcoma.

This rearrangement joins TRBV27 to TRBJ1-2; a weak D match, TRBD1 (5 bases). Germline values: CDR1 MNHEY, CDR2 SMNVEV (reference sequence). V dropped 5 bases and J dropped 1 base, with 11 bases sitting between them. The CDR3 loop spans 14 amino acids. The CDR3 is CASSKGARNYGYTF. CDR3 nucleotides: TGTGCCAGCAGTAAAGGGGCTCGTAACTATGGCTACACCTTC.

Sample share makes this clonotype large (0.1 to 1%). V usage is TRBV10-2 and J usage is TRBJ2-1; D gene uncertain. CDR1 WSHSY and CDR2 SAAADI come from the germline V gene. V was pared by 3 bases and J by 10 bases, with 13 bases between. This CDR3 contains 13 residues. Here the CDR3 DNA reads TGCGCCAGCAGTGAAACACCTCCCCCCGAGCAGTTCTTC. Amino acid sequence: CASSETPPPEQFF.

This clonotype was detected a few times. The V gene is TRBV12-3 or TRBV12-4, the J gene TRBJ2-4, with 9 bases matching TRBD1. The CDR3 consists of 14 residues. V lost 6 bases and J lost 6; bases outside the gene matches: 6. CDR3 loop: CASSPGTGTNIQYF. As DNA, the CDR3 is TGTGCCAGCAGCCCTGGGACAGGGACAAACATTCAGTACTTC.

By share of the sample, this clonotype is medium-sized. The V gene is TRBV27, the J gene TRBJ1-1; D is undetermined. Trimming pared 3 bases from V and 5 bases from J, leaving 13 bases between. The germline V gene has CDR1 MNHEY and CDR2 SMNVEV (reference sequence). The CDR3 totals 14 residues. The CDR3: CASSLTYSGTEAFF. CDR3 nucleotides: TGTGCCAGCAGTTTGACCTACTCGGGAACTGAAGCTTTCTTT.

This clonotype is categorized as medium-sized. The chain is built from TRBV11-2 and TRBJ2-3, with 14 bases lining up with TRBD2. This CDR3 has 15 amino acids. Unmatched junction bases numbered 4, after V lost 4 bases and J lost 7 bases. Germline values: CDR1 SGHAT, CDR2 FQNNGV. CDR3 sequence (DNA): TGTGCCAGCAGCTACGGGACTAGCGGGGGAAATACGCAGTATTTT. The encoded protein is CASSYGTSGGNTQYF.

The chain has TRBV6-1 and TRBJ2-1, with D possibly TRBD2 on 5 matching bases. The DNA end is a closer match to TRBJ2-7, so the J assignment may be wrong. CDR1 MNHNS and CDR2 SASEGT come from the germline V gene. There are 11 residues in the CDR3. The CDR3 bases are TGTGCCAGCTCGAGGGTAAATGAGCAGTACTTC. This translates into CASSRVNEQYF.

The genes are TRBV7-2 and TRBJ2-3; a possible D gene is TRBD1 (6 bases). With the DNA end fitting TRBJ2-4 better, the J assignment may be wrong. Germline CDR1 and CDR2: SGHTA and FQGNSA. The CDR3 is 16 amino acids. The CDR3 nucleotides are TGTGCCAGCAGGTCGGACAGAAGCTTAGCGTTAAACATTCAGTACTTC. Translated, it gives CASRSDRSLALNIQYF.

This chain links TRBV12-5 with TRBJ2-3; TRBD1 aligns across 9 bases. Trimming took 3 bases from V and 3 from J; bases not matched to a gene: 7. The germline V gene encodes CDR1 LGHNT and CDR2 FRNRAP. The CDR3 runs 16 residues. CDR3 sequence reads: CASGFGTGYATDTQYF. The CDR3 region has the DNA TGTGCTAGTGGTTTTGGGACAGGGTATGCGACAGATACGCAGTATTTT.

The chain has TRBV7-2 and TRBJ2-5; D is unresolved. The DNA end is a closer match to TRBJ2-1, so the J assignment may be wrong. The germline CDR1 and CDR2 sequences are SGHTA and FQGNSA. The CDR3 is made up of 16 amino acids. The DNA of the CDR3 is TGTGCCAGCAGCTTAGGCCTCGAAACAGCGAAAGAGACCCAGTTCTTC. It encodes CASSLGLETAKETQFF.